The T cell receptor (beta chain) described here comes from a study of cytomegalovirus exposure and HLA in healthy donors (dated by TCRdb to 2016 to 2017). For context, the study as a whole: An earlier analysis of several hundred of the donors reported 250 to 300 Gb of sequence data and 117 million unique TCR beta sequences from approximately 180 million T cells. In an earlier analysis of around 540 of the donors, high-throughput TCR beta sequencing was used to judge whether each TCR beta V gene segment behaved as functional or pseudogenic. All discovery cohort repertoires had been generated on a single sequencing platform. The study aimed to test whether cataloging public T cell receptors could reveal signatures of past pathogen exposure. On average, around 230,000 unique TCR beta nucleotide sequences were sequenced per donor among about 400 genotyped donors of the cohort, with 15% to 20% of those sequences being non-productive. The later analysis used no new phenotypic data to find candidate immune exposures, relying instead on TCR beta sequences and their occurrence across donors. A later genetic analysis used genome-wide SNP genotypes for about 55% of the 666 donors, treating that subset as a discovery cohort. A later analysis re-examined previously published TCR beta repertoires from more than 650 donors and added high-resolution HLA genotyping to investigate patterns of TCR occurrence. Typing coverage varied by locus: roughly 629-630 donors for A, B, C, DRB1 and DQB1; approximately 500 for DQA1; 600 to 610 for DPA1; 400 to 480 for DPB1. The study used immunosequencing to profile the T cell repertoires of around 600 subjects and linked those repertoires to cytomegalovirus serostatus. An early release covering 550 to 700 HLA-typed donors comprised about 300 gigabases of sequencing data and around 80 million unique TCR sequences. The genetic ancestry cluster associated with self-reported Caucasian donors included roughly 84% of the roughly 360 genotyped donors. HLA typing included class I and class II loci at four-digit resolution. Besides the first cohort of more than 650 subjects, a separate validation cohort made up of 120 different subjects was used. To predict cytomegalovirus infection status, the study brought together high-throughput TCR immunosequencing, statistical association of individual TCRs with disease status, and machine learning. Several DR-DQ haplotypes were treated as single units for association and clustering because of strong linkage in the cohort. Donor age, sex, ethnicity and CMV serostatus were compiled together with the repertoire data. The study at large found these results: The study gave a list of about 160 TCR beta chains associated with cytomegalovirus. The authors suggested that the approach could potentially be extended to other disease states and immunological phenotypes. While some public TCRs were present in many individuals, most TCR sequences turned up only very rarely across donors. Correlated functional status among segregating V segments might reflect linkage disequilibrium, but an unknown experimental factor could not be ruled out. A cluster of highly shared sequence variants was judged likely to represent a technical artifact of the sequencing pipeline. The earlier analysis of some 560 of the donors excluded some 15 rarely observed V segments, including chromosome 9 orphons, because counts were too low. In a later analysis, TCR association rates were found to vary across HLA loci, with the most associated TCRs seen for DRB1 alleles and the fewest for HLA-C alleles. When HLA alleles, especially DR and DQ, strongly co-occurred, attributing TCR associations to individual alleles was difficult. Three of the identified cytomegalovirus-associated TCR beta chains were confirmed in vitro to be specific for cytomegalovirus antigens. Compared with the approximately 710-donor mean, donors in an Asian-associated ancestry cluster had fewer N-insertions in productive TCRs, according to a later genetic analysis. A further reported finding was that TCR beta sequences accurately predicted the HLA-A and HLA-B alleles for most subjects in the first cohort. Broadly in line with IMGT annotations, most TCR beta V segments showed up in productive rearrangements about 87% or about 30% of the time in an earlier analysis of several hundred of the donors. For the cohort, immune exposure information was limited to CMV serostatus. Some IMGT-functional V segments, including TRBV6-2 and TRBV6-3, could not be distinguished by the 87-base-pair reads and were therefore excluded. A later analysis found that HLA-associated TCR beta chains were more clonally expanded and had lower generation probabilities than equally common non-associated chains. A later analysis reported that several top co-occurrence clusters appeared linked to parvovirus B19, influenza, CMV and Epstein-Barr virus. At a false discovery rate of 0.05, a later analysis linked 16,951 TCR beta sequences to specific HLA alleles. In this cohort, only TCR beta chains were sequenced, and detectable features were limited by the absence of alpha or paired-chain data. An association between a missense DCLRE1C variant and V-gene and J-gene trimming of TCR beta chains was found in a later genetic analysis and replicated in an independent cohort. The classifier was reported to diagnose cytomegalovirus status with high specificity and sensitivity in both the original and validation cohorts. Roughly uniform sequencing depth across donors was assumed in presence/absence analyses, although this assumption may not hold. A later analysis found that most CMV-associated TCR beta chains appeared HLA-restricted, with HLA associations seemingly driven largely by CMV exposure. HLA typing was unavailable for some donors at each locus, so association tests used only the typed subset.

The germline V gene supplies CDR1 WSHSY and CDR2 SAAADI. From its cysteine to its phenylalanine, the CDR3 spans 14 amino acids. The entry retains the CDR3 DNA only, 42 bases that are in frame from base 1. V is clipped by 4 bases and J by 4 bases, and the sequence between their germline boundaries is 14 bases long. In total, 500 to 700 healthy bone marrow donors made up the cohort. At the time of sampling, every cohort member was nominally healthy, though immune exposures that went unrecorded were likely present. The donor tested CMV seropositive and was one of the 289 seropositive cohort members. A peripheral blood sample was provided by each donor, and peripheral blood mononuclear cells were used for TCR beta sequencing. The Qiagen DNeasy Blood Extraction Kit was used to extract genomic DNA from the blood cell samples. The library was prepared using the immunoSEQ multiplex PCR assay. A mixture of 60 forward primers for TCR Vbeta segments and 13 reverse primers for TCR Jbeta segments was used in the multiplex PCR. Amplification of the CDR3 region of rearranged TCR beta genes was performed with a multiplex PCR assay on genomic DNA. Amplified TCR beta libraries were sequenced as 87-base-pair reads on the Illumina HiSeq System. Concerning the study's data processing: Across the 670 or so repertoires, a later analysis counted approximately 75 million unique TCR beta chains, about 10 million of which were shared by at least two donors. Raw reads were error-corrected and collapsed into unique sequences with a nearest-neighbor algorithm that merged closely related sequences to remove PCR and sequencing errors. Alignment of CDR3 sequences to IMGT reference sequences was used to assign V, D and J gene segments. For a sequence to be retained, at least a six-nucleotide match to both a V gene segment and a J gene segment was required. Rearrangements were classified as productive when the CDR3 lacked stop codons and remained in frame with V and J, and all other rearrangements were classified as non-productive. CDR3 was defined according to IMGT convention as the region running from the second conserved V-encoded cysteine to the conserved J-encoded phenylalanine. The earlier analysis of fewer than 700 of the donors excluded sequences that lacked an unambiguous match to a single V gene segment. An earlier analysis of several hundred of the donors classified V segments as functional when productive rearrangements were above 56.7% and as segregating when the standard deviation between donors was above 5%. To diagnose cytomegalovirus status from the catalog of TCR beta chain sequences, a statistical classification framework was built. In a later analysis, V and J genes were assigned by comparing TCR nucleotide sequences against IMGT/GENE-DB human TR gene sequences. Using the TCRdist pipeline, a later analysis assigned CDR3 sequences along with most-parsimonious VDJ recombination scenarios. In a later analysis, each TCR beta chain was defined by its CDR3 amino acid sequence together with its V-gene family, and reads without a unique V-gene family were excluded. A later analysis removed 500 to 600 highly shared, low-generation-probability nucleotide sequences to deal with suspected cross-contamination and a sequencing artifact. In a later analysis, a clonal expansion index was calculated for each public chain from normalized within-repertoire ranks of inferred template counts. A later analysis computed generation probabilities with a VDJ recombination model fitted to out-of-frame rearrangements, and checked the results against IGoR. In a later analysis, hypergeometric tests were used to score TCR-TCR, TCR-HLA and TCR-CMV co-occurrence, with a repertoire-size bias correction applied to TCR pairs. To estimate false discovery rates, a later analysis permuted the HLA or CMV assignments 20 times. In a later analysis, co-occurring TCRs were grouped using DBSCAN, with TCRdist sequence similarity added in when clustering inside HLA-allele-positive subsets. For co-occurrence clustering, repertoires with fewer than 30,000 or more than 120,000 public chains were excluded, along with five or six repertoires with anomalous nucleotide sharing. TCRdb stores this immuneACCESS table with in-frame sequences only. Part of the clones is absent; in the studies checked, under half of the shortfall reflects unresolved V genes, and no reason is known for the rest. V, J and clone size were drawn from that table, and D and trimming were deduced from the DNA. This sample gives tens of thousands of clones in total; roughly 82% of them show up just once. Clones ranked in the top ten supply about an eighth of the sample.

This clone was seen just once. Its antigen is currently not known. No clone much larger than this one lies a single base away; base qualities are absent. This sequence uses TRBV10-2 and TRBJ2-7; TRBD2 is perhaps the D gene, given 6 matching bases. The sample was PBMCs. The sequence was obtained from a male donor in good health and CMV-seropositive. The CDR3 region: CASSAYSGPYEQYF. The nucleotide sequence is given as TGCGCCAGCAGTGCTTATAGCGGCCCTTACGAGCAGTACTTC.